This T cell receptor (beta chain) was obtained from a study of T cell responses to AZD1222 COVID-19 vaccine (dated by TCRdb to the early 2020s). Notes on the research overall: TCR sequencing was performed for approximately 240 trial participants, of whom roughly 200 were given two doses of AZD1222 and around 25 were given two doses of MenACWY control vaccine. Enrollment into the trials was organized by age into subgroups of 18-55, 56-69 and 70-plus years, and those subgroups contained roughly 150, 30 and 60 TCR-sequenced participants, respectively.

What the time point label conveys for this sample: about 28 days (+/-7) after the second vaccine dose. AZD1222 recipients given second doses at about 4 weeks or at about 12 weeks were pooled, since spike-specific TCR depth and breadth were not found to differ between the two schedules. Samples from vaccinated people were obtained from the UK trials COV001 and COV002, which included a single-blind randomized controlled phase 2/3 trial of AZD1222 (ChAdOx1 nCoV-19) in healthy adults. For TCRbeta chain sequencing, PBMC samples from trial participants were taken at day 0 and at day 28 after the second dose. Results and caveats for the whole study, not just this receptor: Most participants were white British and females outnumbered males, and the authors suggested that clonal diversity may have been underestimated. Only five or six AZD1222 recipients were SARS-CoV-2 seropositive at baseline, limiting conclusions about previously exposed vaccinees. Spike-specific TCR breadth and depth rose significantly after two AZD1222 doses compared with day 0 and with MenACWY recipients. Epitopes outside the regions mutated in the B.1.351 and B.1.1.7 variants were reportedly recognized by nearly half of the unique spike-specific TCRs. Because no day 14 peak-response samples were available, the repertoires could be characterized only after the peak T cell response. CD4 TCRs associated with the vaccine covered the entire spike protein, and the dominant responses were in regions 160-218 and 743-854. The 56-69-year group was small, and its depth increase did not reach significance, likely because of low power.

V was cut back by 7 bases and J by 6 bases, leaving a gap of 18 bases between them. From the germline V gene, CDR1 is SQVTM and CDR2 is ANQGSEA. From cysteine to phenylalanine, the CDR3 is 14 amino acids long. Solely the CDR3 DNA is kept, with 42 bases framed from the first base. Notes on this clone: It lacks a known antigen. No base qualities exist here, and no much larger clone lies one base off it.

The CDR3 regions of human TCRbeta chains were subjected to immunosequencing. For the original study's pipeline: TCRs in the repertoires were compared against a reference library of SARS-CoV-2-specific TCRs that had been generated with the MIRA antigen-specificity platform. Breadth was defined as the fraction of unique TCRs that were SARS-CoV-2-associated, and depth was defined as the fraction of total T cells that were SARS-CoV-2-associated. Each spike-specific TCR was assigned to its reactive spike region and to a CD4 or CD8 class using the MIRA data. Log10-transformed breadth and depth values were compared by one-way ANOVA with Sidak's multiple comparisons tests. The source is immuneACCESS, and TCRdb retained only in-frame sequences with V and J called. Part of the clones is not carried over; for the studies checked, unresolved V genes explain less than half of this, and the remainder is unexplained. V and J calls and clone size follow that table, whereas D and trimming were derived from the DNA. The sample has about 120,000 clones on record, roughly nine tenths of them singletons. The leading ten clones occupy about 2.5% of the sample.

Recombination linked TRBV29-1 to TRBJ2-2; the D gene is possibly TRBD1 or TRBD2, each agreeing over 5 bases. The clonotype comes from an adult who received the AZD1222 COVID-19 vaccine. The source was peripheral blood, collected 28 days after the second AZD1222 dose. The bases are TGCAGCGGACGGGTTGGGGGTGGCGCCGGGGAGCTGTTTTTT. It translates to CSGRVGGGAGELFF.